This T cell receptor (beta chain) emerged from a study of response to subunit inactivated influenza vaccine. Study-level points and caveats: Each seasonal flu vaccination may recruit only limited new T cells, authors suggested.

With 6 bases removed from V and 4 bases from J, the gap between germline ends came to 18 bases. CDR1 LGHDT and CDR2 YNNKEL come from the germline V gene (reference sequence). The CDR3 has 15 residues. TCRdb recomputed calls from the RT-PCR reads with MiXCR, one row per CDR3 protein. The sample records some 800,000 distinct CDR3 sequences, over 20% being singletons. As regards this clonotype: Antigen: not known.

The TCR was taken from a man between 45 and 60 years old who received an inactivated influenza vaccine. The V and J genes are TRBV3-1 and TRBJ1-2; D is ambiguous. The specimen comprised PBMCs from blood, sampled less than 6 days after vaccination. The CDR3: CASRGPVGAAYGYTF. DNA of the CDR3: TGTGCCAGCAGGGGCCCGGTGGGTGCTGCCTATGGCTACACCTTC.